The TCR beta chain described here comes from a study of control samples from healthy donors and cancer patients. This table comes from immunoSEQ multiplex PCR, and its TCRdb copy is limited to in-frame clones, with some not included. Counted here are about 120,000 clones, 80% to 90% occurring once; the ten biggest clones make up about 1%. The material sequenced was PBMCs. The TCR was taken from a woman in her 50s with colorectal cancer.

The CDR3 is CASSKREGPPLAYNEQFF. The CDR3 coding sequence is TGTGCCAGCAGTAAGCGGGAGGGCCCGCCCTTGGCCTACAATGAGCAGTTCTTC. The chain carries TRBV6-2 or TRBV6-3 and TRBJ2-1; TRBD2 matches 10 bases. The length of the CDR3 is 18 residues. Germline CDR1 MNHEY, CDR2 SVGEGT. J lost 2 bases, V lost 5 bases, and 12 bases had no gene match.